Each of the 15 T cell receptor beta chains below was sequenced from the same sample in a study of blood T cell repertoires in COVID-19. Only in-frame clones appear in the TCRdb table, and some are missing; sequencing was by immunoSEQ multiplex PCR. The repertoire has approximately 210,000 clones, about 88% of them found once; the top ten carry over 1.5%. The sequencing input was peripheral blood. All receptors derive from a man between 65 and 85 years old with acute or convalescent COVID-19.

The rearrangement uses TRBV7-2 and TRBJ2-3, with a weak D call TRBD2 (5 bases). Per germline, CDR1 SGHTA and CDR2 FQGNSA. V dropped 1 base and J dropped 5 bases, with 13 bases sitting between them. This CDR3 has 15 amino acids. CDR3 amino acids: CASSLGLAAGDTQYF. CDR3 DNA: TGTGCCAGCAGCTTAGGGCTAGCCGCAGGAGATACGCAGTATTTT. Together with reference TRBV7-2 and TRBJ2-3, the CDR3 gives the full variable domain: GAGVSQSPSNKVTEKGKDVELRCDPISGHTALYWYRQSLGQGLEFLIYFQGNSAPDKSGLPSDRFSAERTGGSVSTLTIQRTQQEDSAVYLCASSLGLAAGDTQYFGPGTRLTVL.

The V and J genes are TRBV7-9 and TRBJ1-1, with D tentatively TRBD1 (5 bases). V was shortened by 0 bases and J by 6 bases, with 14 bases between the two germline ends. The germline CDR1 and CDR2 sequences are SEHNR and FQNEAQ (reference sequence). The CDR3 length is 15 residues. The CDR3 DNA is TGTGCCAGCAGCTTAGCGGGGAGGGGTCGGGCTGAAGCTTTCTTT. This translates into CASSLAGRGRAEAFF. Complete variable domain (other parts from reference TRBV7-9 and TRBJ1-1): DTGVSQNPRHKITKRGQNVTFRCDPISEHNRLYWYRQTLGQGPEFLTYFQNEAQLEKSRLLSDRFSAERPKGSFSTLEIQRTEQGDSAMYLCASSLAGRGRAEAFFGQGTRLTVV.

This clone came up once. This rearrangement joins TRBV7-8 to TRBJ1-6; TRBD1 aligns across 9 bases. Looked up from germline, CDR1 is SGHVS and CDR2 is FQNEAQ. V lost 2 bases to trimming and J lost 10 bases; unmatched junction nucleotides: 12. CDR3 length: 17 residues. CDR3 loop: CASSLIRPDRGDSPLHF. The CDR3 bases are TGTGCCAGCAGCTTAATTCGTCCCGACAGGGGGGACTCACCCCTCCACTTT. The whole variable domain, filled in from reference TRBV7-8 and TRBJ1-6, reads GAGVSQSPRYKVAKRGQDVALRCDPISGHVSLFWYQQALGQGPEFLTYFQNEAQLDKSGLPSDRFFAERPEGSVSTLKIQRTQQEDSAVYLCASSLIRPDRGDSPLHFGNGTRLTVT.

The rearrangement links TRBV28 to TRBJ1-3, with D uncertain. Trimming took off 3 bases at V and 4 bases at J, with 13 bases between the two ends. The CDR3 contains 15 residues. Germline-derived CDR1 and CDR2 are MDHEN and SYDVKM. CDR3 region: CASSFPSGSGNTIYF. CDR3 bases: TGTGCCAGCAGTTTCCCCTCGGGGTCCGGAAACACCATATATTTT.

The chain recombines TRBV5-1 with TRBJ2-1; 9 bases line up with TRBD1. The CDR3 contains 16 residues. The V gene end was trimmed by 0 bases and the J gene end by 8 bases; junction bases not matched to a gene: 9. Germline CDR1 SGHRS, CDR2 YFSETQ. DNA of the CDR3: TGCGCCAGCAGCTTGGTCGGGGACAGGGATCTCGATGAGCAGTTCTTC. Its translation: CASSLVGDRDLDEQFF.

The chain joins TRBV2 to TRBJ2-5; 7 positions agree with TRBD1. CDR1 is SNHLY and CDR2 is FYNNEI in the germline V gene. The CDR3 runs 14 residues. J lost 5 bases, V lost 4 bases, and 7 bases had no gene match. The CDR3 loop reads CASSAYRGGETQYF. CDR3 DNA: TGTGCCAGCAGTGCCTATAGAGGGGGCGAGACCCAGTACTTC.

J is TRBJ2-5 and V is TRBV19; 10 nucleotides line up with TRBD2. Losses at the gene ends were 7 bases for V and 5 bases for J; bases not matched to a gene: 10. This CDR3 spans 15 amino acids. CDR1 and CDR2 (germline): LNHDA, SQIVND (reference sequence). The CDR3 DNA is TGTGCCAGTATGATTTCTAGCGGGAGATGGGAGACCCAGTACTTC. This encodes CASMISSGRWETQYF.

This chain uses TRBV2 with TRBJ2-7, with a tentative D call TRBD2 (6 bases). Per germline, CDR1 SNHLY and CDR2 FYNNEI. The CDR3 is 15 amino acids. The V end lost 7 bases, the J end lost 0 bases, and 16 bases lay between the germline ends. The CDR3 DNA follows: TGTGCCAGCACTCCAGGGAGGTACTCCTCCTACGAGCAGTACTTC. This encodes CASTPGRYSSYEQYF.

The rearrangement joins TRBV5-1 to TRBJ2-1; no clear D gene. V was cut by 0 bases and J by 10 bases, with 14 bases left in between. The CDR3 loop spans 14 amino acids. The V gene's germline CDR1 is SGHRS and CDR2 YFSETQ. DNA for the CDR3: TGCGCCAGCAGCTTGGCGGCTGGGCTAATGGAGCAGTTCTTC. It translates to CASSLAAGLMEQFF.

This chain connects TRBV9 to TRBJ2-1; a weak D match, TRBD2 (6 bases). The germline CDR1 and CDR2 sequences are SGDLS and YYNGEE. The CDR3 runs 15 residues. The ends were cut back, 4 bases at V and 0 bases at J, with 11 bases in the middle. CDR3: CASSPRESSYNEQFF. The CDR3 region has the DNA TGTGCCAGCAGCCCCCGGGAGAGCTCCTACAATGAGCAGTTCTTC.

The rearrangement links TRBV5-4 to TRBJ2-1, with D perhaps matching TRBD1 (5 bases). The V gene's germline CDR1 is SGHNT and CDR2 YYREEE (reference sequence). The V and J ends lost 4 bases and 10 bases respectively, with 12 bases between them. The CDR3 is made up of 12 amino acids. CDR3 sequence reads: CASSQQEYEQFF. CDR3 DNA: TGTGCCAGCAGCCAACAGGAATACGAGCAGTTCTTC.

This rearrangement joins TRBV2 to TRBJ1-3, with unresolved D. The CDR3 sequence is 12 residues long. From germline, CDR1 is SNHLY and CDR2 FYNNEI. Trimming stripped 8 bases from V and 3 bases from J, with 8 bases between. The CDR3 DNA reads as TGTGCCAGCCGGGGAGATGGAAACACCATATATTTT. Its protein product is CASRGDGNTIYF.

The CDR3 DNA sequence: TGTGCCAGTAGTATCCTGTCAGGTAGCAATCAGCCCCAGCATTTT. This gives the protein CASSILSGSNQPQHF. The rearrangement uses TRBV19 and TRBJ1-5, with no clear D. The CDR3 is 15 residues long. Germline V gene sequence: CDR1 LNHDA, CDR2 SQIVND (reference sequence). V lost 3 bases and J 0 bases, leaving 9 bases between the germline ends. The full variable domain, rest sourced from reference TRBV19 and TRBJ1-5, is DGGITQSPKYLFRKEGQNVTLSCEQNLNHDAMYWYRQDPGQGLRLIYYSQIVNDFQKGDIAEGYSVSREKKESFPLTVTSAQKNPTAFYLCASSILSGSNQPQHFGDGTRLSIL.

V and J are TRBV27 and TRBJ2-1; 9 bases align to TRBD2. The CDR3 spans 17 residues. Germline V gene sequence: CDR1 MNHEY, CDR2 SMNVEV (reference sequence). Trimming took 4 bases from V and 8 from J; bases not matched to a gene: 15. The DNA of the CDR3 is TGTGCCAGCAGTTCCCAGGGCGGGAGGGCTTCAGGCGATGAGCAGTTCTTC. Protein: CASSSQGGRASGDEQFF.

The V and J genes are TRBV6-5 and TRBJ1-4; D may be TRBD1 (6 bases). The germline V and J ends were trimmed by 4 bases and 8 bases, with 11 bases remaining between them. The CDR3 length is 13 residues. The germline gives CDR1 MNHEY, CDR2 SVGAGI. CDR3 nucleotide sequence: TGTGCCAGCAGTTCAGACCAGGGGGAAAAACTGTTTTTT. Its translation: CASSSDQGEKLFF.